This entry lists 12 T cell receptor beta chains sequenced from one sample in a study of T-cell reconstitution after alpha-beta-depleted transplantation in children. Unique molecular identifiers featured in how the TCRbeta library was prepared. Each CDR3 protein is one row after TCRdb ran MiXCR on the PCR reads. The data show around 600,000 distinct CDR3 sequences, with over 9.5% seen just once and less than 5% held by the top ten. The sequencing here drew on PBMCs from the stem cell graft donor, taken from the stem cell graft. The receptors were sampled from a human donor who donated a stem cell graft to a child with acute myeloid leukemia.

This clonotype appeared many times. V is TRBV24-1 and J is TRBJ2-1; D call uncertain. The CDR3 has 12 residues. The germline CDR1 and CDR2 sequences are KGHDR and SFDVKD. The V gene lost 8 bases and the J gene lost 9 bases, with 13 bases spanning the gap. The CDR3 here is CATTNGYSEQFF. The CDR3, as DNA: TGTGCCACCACCAATGGGTATTCTGAGCAGTTCTTC.

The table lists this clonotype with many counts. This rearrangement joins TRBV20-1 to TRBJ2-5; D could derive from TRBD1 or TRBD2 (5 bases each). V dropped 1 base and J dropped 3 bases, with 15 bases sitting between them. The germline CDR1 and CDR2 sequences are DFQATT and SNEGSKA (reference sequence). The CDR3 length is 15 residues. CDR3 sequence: CSARVPRGTKETQYF. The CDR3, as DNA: TGCAGTGCTAGAGTCCCCCGGGGCACTAAAGAGACCCAGTACTTC.

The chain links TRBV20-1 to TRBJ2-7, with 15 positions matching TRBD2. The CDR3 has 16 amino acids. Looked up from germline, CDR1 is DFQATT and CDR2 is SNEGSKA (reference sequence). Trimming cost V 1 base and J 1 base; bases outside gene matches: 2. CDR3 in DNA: TGCAGTGCTAGAGGCGGACTAGCGGGAGGGTCCTACGAGCAGTACTTC. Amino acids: CSARGGLAGGSYEQYF.

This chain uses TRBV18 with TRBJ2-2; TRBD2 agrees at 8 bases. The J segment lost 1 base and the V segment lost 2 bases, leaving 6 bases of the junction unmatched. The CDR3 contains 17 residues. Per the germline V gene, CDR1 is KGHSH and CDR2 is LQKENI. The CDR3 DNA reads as TGTGCCAGCTCACCAAGAGGCCTAGCGGGGAACACCGGGGAGCTGTTTTTT. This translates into CASSPRGLAGNTGELFF. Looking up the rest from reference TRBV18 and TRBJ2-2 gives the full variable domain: NAGVMQNPRHLVRRRGQEARLRCSPMKGHSHVYWYRQLPEEGLKFMVYLQKENIIDESGMPKERFSAEFPKEGPSILRIQQVVRGDSAAYFCASSPRGLAGNTGELFFGEGSRLTVL.

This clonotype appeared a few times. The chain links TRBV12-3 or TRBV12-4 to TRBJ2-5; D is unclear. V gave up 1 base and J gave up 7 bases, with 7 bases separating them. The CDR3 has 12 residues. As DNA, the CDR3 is TGTGCCAGCAGTTTAGGGGTGCGGACCCAGTACTTC. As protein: CASSLGVRTQYF.

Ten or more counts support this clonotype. Here the CDR3 reads CASSPRLAGSWNEQFF. The CDR3 nucleotides read TGTGCCAGCAGCCCCCGACTAGCGGGATCCTGGAATGAGCAGTTCTTC. This rearrangement joins TRBV13 to TRBJ2-1, with 11 bases lining up with TRBD2. V was clipped by 5 bases and J by 7 bases; unmatched bases: 10. This CDR3 contains 16 residues. Germline V gene sequence: CDR1 PRHDT, CDR2 FYEKMQ (reference sequence).

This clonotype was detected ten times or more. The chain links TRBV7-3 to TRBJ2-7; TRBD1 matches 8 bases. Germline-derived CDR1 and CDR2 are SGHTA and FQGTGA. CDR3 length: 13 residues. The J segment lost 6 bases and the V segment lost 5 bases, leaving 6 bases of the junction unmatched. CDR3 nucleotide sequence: TGTGCCAGCAGCACTAGGACAGGGTCCGAGCAGTACTTC. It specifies CASSTRTGSEQYF.

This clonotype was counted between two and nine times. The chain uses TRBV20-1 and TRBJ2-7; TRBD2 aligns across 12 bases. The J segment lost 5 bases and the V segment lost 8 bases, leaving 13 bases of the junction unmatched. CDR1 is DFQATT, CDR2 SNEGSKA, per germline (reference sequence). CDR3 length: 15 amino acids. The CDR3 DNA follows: TGCAGTCCAGACCCTAGCGGGAGGGCCTTACACGAGCAGTACTTC. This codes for CSPDPSGRALHEQYF.

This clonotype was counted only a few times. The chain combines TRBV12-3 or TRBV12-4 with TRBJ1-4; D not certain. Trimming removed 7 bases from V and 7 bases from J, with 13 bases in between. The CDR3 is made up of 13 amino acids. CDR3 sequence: CASTSPSREKLFF. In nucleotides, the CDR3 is TGTGCCAGCACCTCCCCCTCCCGTGAAAAACTGTTTTTT.

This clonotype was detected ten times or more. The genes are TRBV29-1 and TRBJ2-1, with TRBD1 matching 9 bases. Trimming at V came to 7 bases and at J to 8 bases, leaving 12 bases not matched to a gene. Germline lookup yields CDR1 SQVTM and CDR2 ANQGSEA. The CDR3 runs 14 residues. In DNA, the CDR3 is TGCAGCGCGGCCCCGTGGACAGGGGTGGATGAGCAGTTCTTC. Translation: CSAAPWTGVDEQFF.

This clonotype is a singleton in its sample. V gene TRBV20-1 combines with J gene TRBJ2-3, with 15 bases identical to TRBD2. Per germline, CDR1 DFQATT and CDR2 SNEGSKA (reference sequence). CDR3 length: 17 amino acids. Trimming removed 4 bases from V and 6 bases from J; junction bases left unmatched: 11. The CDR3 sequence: CSAKAPGLAGGSDTQYF. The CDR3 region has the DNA TGCAGTGCTAAGGCCCCTGGACTAGCGGGAGGGAGCGATACGCAGTATTTT.

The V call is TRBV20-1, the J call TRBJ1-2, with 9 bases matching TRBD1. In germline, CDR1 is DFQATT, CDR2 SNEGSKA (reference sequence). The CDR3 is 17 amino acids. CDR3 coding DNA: TGCTGCGCTAGAGTAAGCGGGACAGGGCGCATTGACTATGGCTACACCTTC. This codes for CCARVSGTGRIDYGYTF.